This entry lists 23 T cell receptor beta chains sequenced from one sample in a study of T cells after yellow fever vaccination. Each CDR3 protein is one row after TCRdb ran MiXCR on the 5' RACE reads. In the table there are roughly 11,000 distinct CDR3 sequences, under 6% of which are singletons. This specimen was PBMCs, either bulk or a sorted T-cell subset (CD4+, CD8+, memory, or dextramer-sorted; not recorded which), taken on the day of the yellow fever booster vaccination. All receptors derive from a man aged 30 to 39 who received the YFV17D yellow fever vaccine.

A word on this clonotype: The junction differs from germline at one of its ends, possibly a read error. The CDR3 region is CASSLPGLEVFF. The DNA for the CDR3 is TGTGCCAGCAGTCTACCGGGACTAGAGGTGTTCTTC. The chain uses TRBV7-2 and TRBJ2-4, with TRBD2 identical over 8 bases. Per the germline V gene, CDR1 is SGHTA and CDR2 is FQGNSA. The CDR3 runs 12 residues.

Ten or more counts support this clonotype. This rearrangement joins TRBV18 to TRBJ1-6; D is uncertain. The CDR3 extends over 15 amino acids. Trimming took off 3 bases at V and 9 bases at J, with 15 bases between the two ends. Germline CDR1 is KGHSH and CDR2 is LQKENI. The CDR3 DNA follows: TGTGCCAGCTCACCTAATGCCCAAGGGAGTTCACCCCTCCACTTT. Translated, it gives CASSPNAQGSSPLHF.

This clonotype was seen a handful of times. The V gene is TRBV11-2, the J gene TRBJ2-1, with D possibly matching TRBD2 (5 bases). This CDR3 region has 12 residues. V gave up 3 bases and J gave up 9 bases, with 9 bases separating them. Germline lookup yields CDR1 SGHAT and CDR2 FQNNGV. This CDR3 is CASSLGEGEQFF. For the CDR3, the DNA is TGTGCCAGCAGCTTGGGAGAGGGTGAGCAGTTCTTC.

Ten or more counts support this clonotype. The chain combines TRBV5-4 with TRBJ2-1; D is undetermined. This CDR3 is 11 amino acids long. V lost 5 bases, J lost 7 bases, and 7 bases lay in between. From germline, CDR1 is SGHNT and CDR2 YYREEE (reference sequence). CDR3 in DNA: TGTGCCAGCAGATTGAGGAATGAGCAGTTCTTC. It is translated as CASRLRNEQFF.

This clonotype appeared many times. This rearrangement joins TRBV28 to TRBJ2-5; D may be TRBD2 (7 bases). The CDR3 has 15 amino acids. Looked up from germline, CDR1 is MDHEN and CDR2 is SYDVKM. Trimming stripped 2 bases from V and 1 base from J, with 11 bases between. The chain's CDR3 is CASSLRGAFQETQYF. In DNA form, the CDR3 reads TGTGCCAGCAGTTTACGGGGGGCATTCCAAGAGACCCAGTACTTC.

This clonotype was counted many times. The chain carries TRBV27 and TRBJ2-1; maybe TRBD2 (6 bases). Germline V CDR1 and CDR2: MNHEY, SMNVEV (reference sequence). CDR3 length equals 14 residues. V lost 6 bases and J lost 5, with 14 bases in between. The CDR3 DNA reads TGTGCCAGCAGCATCGGGCGGGGACACAATGAGCAGTTCTTC. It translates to CASSIGRGHNEQFF.

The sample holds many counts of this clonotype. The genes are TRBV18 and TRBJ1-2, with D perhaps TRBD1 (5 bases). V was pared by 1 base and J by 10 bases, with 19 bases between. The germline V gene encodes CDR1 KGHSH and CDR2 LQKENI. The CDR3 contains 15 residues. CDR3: CASSPQGGDLTDYTF. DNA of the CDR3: TGTGCCAGCTCACCACAGGGAGGGGACCTTACCGACTACACCTTC.

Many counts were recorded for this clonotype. As DNA, the CDR3 is TGTGCCAGTAGTAAAGGAGGGACTAGCGATTACGAGCAGTACTTC. Residues: CASSKGGTSDYEQYF. The chain has TRBV19 and TRBJ2-7, with TRBD2 matching 10 bases. CDR3 size: 15 residues. Germline V CDR1 and CDR2: LNHDA, SQIVND (reference sequence). Trimming took 4 bases from V and 4 from J; bases not matched to a gene: 7.

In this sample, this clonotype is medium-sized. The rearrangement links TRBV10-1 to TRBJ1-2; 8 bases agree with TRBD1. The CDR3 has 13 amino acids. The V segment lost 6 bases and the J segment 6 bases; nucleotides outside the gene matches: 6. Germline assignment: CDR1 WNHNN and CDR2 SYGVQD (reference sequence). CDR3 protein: CASSQDRANGYTF. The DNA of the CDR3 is TGCGCCAGCAGCCAGGACAGGGCGAATGGCTACACCTTC.

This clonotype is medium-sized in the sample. The CDR3 DNA reads as TGTGCCACCTCAGTGGCGGGAAACACCGGGGAGCTGTTTTTT. It yields the protein CATSVAGNTGELFF. The rearrangement uses TRBV5-5 and TRBJ2-2, with D maybe TRBD2 (6 bases). Per the germline V gene, CDR1 is SGHKS and CDR2 is YYEKEE (reference sequence). Deletions cut 9 bases from V and 2 bases from J, with 14 bases between. This CDR3 is built from 14 residues.

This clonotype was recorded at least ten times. CDR3 nucleotide sequence: TGTGCCAGCTCCCGTCGGACAGGGTTCGGGGAGCTGTTTTTT. Translation gives CASSRRTGFGELFF. The chain has TRBV18 and TRBJ2-2, with 8 bases matching TRBD1. CDR1 is KGHSH, CDR2 LQKENI, per germline. The CDR3 has 14 amino acids. V gave up 6 bases and J gave up 7 bases; unmatched junction bases: 7.

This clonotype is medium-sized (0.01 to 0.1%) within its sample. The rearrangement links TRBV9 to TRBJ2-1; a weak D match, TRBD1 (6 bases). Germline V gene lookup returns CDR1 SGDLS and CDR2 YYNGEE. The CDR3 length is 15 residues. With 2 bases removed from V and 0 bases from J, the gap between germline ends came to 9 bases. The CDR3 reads CASSVGASSYNEQFF. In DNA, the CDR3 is TGTGCCAGCAGCGTGGGGGCGAGCTCCTACAATGAGCAGTTCTTC.

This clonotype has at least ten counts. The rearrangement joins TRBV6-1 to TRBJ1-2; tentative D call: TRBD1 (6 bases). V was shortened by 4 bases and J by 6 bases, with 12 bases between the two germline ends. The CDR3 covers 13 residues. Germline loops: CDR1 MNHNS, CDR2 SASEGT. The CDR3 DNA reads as TGTGCCAGCAGTGTCGGGACAACGAATGGCTACACCTTC. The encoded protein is CASSVGTTNGYTF.

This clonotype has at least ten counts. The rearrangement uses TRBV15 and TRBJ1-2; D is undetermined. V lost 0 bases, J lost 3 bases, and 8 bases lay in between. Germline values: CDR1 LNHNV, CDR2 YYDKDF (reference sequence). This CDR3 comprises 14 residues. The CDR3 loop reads CATSRDEVHYGYTF. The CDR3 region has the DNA TGTGCCACCAGCAGAGATGAAGTCCACTATGGCTACACCTTC.

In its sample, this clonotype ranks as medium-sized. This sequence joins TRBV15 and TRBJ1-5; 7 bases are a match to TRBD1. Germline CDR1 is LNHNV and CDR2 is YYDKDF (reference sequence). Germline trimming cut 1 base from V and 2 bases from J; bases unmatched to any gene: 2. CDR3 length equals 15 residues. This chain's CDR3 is CATSRGGTGNQPQHF. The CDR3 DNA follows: TGTGCCACCAGCAGAGGAGGGACAGGCAATCAGCCCCAGCATTTT.

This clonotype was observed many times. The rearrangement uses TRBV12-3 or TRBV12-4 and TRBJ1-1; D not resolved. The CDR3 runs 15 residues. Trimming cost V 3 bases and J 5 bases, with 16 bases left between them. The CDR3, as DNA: TGTGCCAGCAGTTTTATCAGGACGATTGGAACTGAAGCTTTCTTT. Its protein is CASSFIRTIGTEAFF.

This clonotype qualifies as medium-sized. Here the CDR3 reads CATSDHQAGRHSGANVLTF. CDR3 DNA sequence: TGTGCCACCAGTGACCATCAAGCGGGACGCCACTCTGGGGCCAACGTCCTGACTTTC. The V and J genes are TRBV24-1 and TRBJ2-6, with TRBD2 identical over 7 bases. CDR1 KGHDR and CDR2 SFDVKD come from the germline V gene. The CDR3 consists of 19 residues. With V trimmed by 4 bases and J by 0 bases, 11 bases remained unmatched.

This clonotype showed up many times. For the CDR3, the DNA is TGCAGCGTTGCCCTGACCGCCCGGGGTAGAGATACGCAGTATTTT. It encodes CSVALTARGRDTQYF. The chain carries TRBV29-1 and TRBJ2-3; TRBD2 might be the D (5 bases). Trimming took off 4 bases at V and 5 bases at J, with 19 bases between the two ends. The germline V gene has CDR1 SQVTM and CDR2 ANQGSEA. The CDR3 covers 15 residues.

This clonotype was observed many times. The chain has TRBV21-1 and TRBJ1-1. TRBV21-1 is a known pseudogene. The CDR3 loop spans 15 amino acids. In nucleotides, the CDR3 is TGTGCCAGCAGCAAAGGTGGAGAACCGAACACTGAAGCTTTCTTT. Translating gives CASSKGGEPNTEAFF.

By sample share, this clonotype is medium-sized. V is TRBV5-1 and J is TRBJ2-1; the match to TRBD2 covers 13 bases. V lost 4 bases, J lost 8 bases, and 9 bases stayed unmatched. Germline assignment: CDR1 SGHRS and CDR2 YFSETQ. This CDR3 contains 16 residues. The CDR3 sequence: CASSLGLAGVYDEQFF. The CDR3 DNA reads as TGCGCCAGCAGCCTCGGACTAGCGGGAGTTTATGATGAGCAGTTCTTC.

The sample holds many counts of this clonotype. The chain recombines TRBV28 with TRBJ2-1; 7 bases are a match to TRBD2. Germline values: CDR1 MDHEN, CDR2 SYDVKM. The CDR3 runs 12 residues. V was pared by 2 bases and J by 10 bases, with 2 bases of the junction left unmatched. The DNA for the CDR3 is TGTGCCAGCAGTTTACCGGGACTAGAGCAGTTCTTC. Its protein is CASSLPGLEQFF.

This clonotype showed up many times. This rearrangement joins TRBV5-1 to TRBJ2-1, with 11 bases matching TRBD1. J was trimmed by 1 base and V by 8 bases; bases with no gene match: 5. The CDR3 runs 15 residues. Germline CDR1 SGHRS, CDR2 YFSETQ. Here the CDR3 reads CASQDRGLSYNEQFF. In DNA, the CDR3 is TGCGCCAGTCAGGACAGGGGGCTTTCCTACAATGAGCAGTTCTTC.

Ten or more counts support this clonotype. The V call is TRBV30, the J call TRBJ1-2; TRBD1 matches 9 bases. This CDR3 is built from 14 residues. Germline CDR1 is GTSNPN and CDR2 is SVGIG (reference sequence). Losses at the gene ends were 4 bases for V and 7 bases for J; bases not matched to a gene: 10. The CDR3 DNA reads TGTGCCTGGAAGAGGGGACAGGGCATTGCTGGCTACACCTTC. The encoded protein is CAWKRGQGIAGYTF.